This TCR beta chain was captured by sequencing in a study of shared clonotypes between healthy human individuals. Naivety among CD8 cells was defined by CD45RO negativity and positive CCR7 selection, thereby excluding terminally differentiated effector memory CD45RA+ cells. The donors, all of them Caucasian adults, lived in Nashville, Tennessee. The method was immunoSEQ multiplex PCR; TCRdb's version includes in-frame clones alone and lacks a portion of them. The sample has some 1,900,000 clones, over 85% seen once. Details on this clone: The antigen is not known.

The CDR3 covers 16 residues. Germline V gives CDR1 LNHDA, CDR2 SQIVND (reference sequence). Trimming removed 0 bases from V and 5 bases from J, with 14 bases in between. The study's findings and limits: Naive CD4 clonotypes overlapped across a handful of donors at about 5.3%. Naive subsets, compared against memory subsets, generally had larger estimated richness values.

The clonotype comes from a man aged 18 to 29 in good health. The V gene is TRBV19, the J gene TRBJ1-5, with a weak D call TRBD1 (6 bases). Input material: naive CD8+ T cells sorted from blood. The CDR3 coding sequence is TGTGCCAGTAGTATAGACACAGGGTTGGGGTATCAGCCCCAGCATTTT. It is translated as CASSIDTGLGYQPQHF.